One and the same sample provided the 27 T cell receptor beta chains below, sequenced in a study of cytomegalovirus exposure and HLA in healthy donors. Measured with immunoSEQ multiplex PCR; TCRdb has only the in-frame clones, and not every one. The data contain around 150,000 clones, around 92% of them singletons. Specimen: PBMCs. The origin of the receptors is a man aged 18 to 35 in good health and CMV-seropositive.

The genes are TRBV10-3 and TRBJ2-3; TRBD2 matches at 9 bases. The CDR3 has 13 residues. Germline values: CDR1 ENHRY, CDR2 SYGVKD. With V trimmed by 11 bases and J by 4 bases, 7 bases remained unmatched. CDR3 amino acids: CALAAGGPDTQYF. CDR3 bases: TGTGCCCTCGCTGCGGGAGGGCCAGATACGCAGTATTTT.

This rearrangement joins TRBV11-2 to TRBJ2-5; D is ambiguous. CDR3 length: 15 amino acids. Germline V gives CDR1 SGHAT, CDR2 FQNNGV. Trimming took 2 bases from V and 2 from J, leaving 12 bases between them. In DNA form, the CDR3 reads TGTGCCAGCAGCTTAAACCCGCGGTTACAAGAGACCCAGTACTTC. This translates into CASSLNPRLQETQYF.

Comments on this clone: The junction and the germline gene differ at one end; a read error may be behind it. V usage is TRBV19 and J usage is TRBJ2-3; 14 bases align to TRBD2. Germline V gene lookup returns CDR1 LNHDA and CDR2 SQIVND (reference sequence). CDR3 size: 16 residues. The CDR3 sequence: CASRIAGTSGSDTQYF. The CDR3 DNA follows: TGTGCCAGTAGGATAGCAGGGACTAGCGGGAGTGATACGCAGTATTTT.

The chain joins TRBV5-8 to TRBJ1-5; TRBD1 is a possible D gene (6 bases). Germline V lookup: CDR1 SGHTS, CDR2 YDEGEE. The CDR3 is 15 residues long. V gave up 3 bases and J gave up 1 base, with 11 bases separating them. CDR3 loop: CASSYVRGSNQPQHF. CDR3 DNA: TGTGCCAGCAGCTATGTCAGGGGAAGCAATCAGCCCCAGCATTTT.

DNA for the CDR3: TGTGCCATTAGGGGACTAGCGGGAGCATACGAGCAGTACTTC. It codes for CAIRGLAGAYEQYF. V is TRBV10-3 and J is TRBJ2-7; 14 nucleotides agree with TRBD2. The CDR3 contains 14 residues. The germline gives CDR1 ENHRY, CDR2 SYGVKD. With 9 bases clipped from V and 4 bases from J, the junction kept 5 bases outside the gene matches.

The chain is built from TRBV11-2 and TRBJ2-7, with TRBD1 matching 7 bases. The CDR3 runs to 15 residues. Germline CDR1 SGHAT, CDR2 FQNNGV. Germline trimming cut 5 bases from V and 7 bases from J; bases unmatched to any gene: 14. The CDR3 DNA sequence: TGTGCCAGCAGCACTACCGGGACAGCCAGAGGGGAGCAGTACTTC. Translating gives CASSTTGTARGEQYF.

This clone occurred once. The chain joins TRBV6-5 to TRBJ1-5; TRBD1 matches 9 bases. The J segment lost 2 bases and the V segment lost 6 bases, leaving 5 bases of the junction unmatched. The germline CDR1 and CDR2 sequences are MNHEY and SVGAGI. The CDR3 length is 15 residues. The CDR3 loop is CASRPQGAGNQPQHF. The CDR3, as DNA: TGTGCCAGCAGACCACAGGGGGCAGGCAATCAGCCCCAGCATTTT.

J is TRBJ2-7 and V is TRBV12-5; perhaps TRBD2 as D (6 bases). V dropped 0 bases and J dropped 3 bases, with 12 bases sitting between them. The CDR3 is made up of 15 amino acids. Germline CDR1 reads LGHNT; CDR2 reads FRNRAP. CDR3 amino acids: CASGLVLAGGYEQYF. CDR3 bases: TGTGCTAGTGGTTTGGTATTAGCCGGGGGCTACGAGCAGTACTTC.

V usage is TRBV6-1 and J usage is TRBJ2-1; D is undetermined. This CDR3 is 15 amino acids long. The germline CDR1 and CDR2 sequences are MNHNS and SASEGT. V shed 6 bases and J shed 0 bases, with 12 bases lying between them. As DNA, the CDR3 is TGTGCCAGCAGCAGAAACAGCCGCTCCTACAATGAGCAGTTCTTC. Translating gives CASSRNSRSYNEQFF.

As DNA, the CDR3 is TGTGCCAGCAGCTTGGGTTGGCGGGAGGGGCATAATGAGCAGTTCTTC. Amino acid sequence: CASSLGWREGHNEQFF. V usage is TRBV5-6 and J usage is TRBJ2-1, with 9 bases aligning to TRBD2. The ends lost 0 bases at V and 7 bases at J; junction bases unmatched: 8. CDR1 SGHDT and CDR2 YYEEEE come from the germline V gene. The CDR3 has 16 amino acids.

This clone showed up just once. The chain carries TRBV28 and TRBJ1-1, with D possibly being TRBD1 (6 bases). V was pared by 6 bases and J by 3 bases, with 11 bases between. The CDR3 is 13 residues long. Germline CDR1 and CDR2: MDHEN and SYDVKM. Here the CDR3 reads CASSPWTDTEAFF. CDR3 nucleotides: TGTGCCAGCAGCCCCTGGACAGACACTGAAGCTTTCTTT.

This clone was picked up many times. The CDR3 DNA reads TGTGCCAGCAGTGAACGGAGCACAGATACGCAGTATTTT. It translates to CASSERSTDTQYF. V gene TRBV6-4 combines with J gene TRBJ2-3; D gene ambiguous. Trimming shortened V by 3 bases and J by 0 bases, and 4 bases separated the two germline ends. CDR1 and CDR2 (germline): MRHNA, SNTAGT. The CDR3 runs 13 residues.

V is TRBV28 and J is TRBJ2-1, with D unclear. V was pared by 2 bases and J by 3 bases, with 5 bases between. The CDR3 extends over 13 amino acids. CDR1 and CDR2 (germline): MDHEN, SYDVKM. The CDR3 loop reads CASSLGSYNEQFF. CDR3 in DNA: TGTGCCAGCAGTTTAGGCAGCTACAATGAGCAGTTCTTC. Combining the CDR3 with reference TRBV28 and TRBJ2-1 gives the whole variable domain DVKVTQSSRYLVKRTGEKVFLECVQDMDHENMFWYRQDPGLGLRLIYFSYDVKMKEKGDIPEGYSVSREKKERFSLILESASTNQTSMYLCASSLGSYNEQFFGPGTRLTVL.

The J gene is TRBJ2-7, the V gene TRBV7-3; perhaps TRBD1 as D (6 bases). The CDR3 runs to 14 residues. The V end was cut by 5 bases, the J end by 8 bases, with 19 bases between. The germline CDR1 and CDR2 sequences are SGHTA and FQGTGA. The CDR3 region is CASSPGTRAEKQYF. The CDR3 coding sequence is TGTGCCAGCAGCCCCGGGACACGGGCTGAAAAGCAGTACTTC. Looking up the rest from reference TRBV7-3 and TRBJ2-7 gives the full variable domain: GAGVSQTPSNKVTEKGKYVELRCDPISGHTALYWYRQSLGQGPEFLIYFQGTGAADDSGLPNDRFFAVRPEGSVSTLKIQRTERGDSAVYLCASSPGTRAEKQYFGPGTRLTVT.

This chain uses TRBV18 with TRBJ1-5; D is ambiguous. Germline V gene sequence: CDR1 KGHSH, CDR2 LQKENI. Trimming shortened V by 4 bases and J by 5 bases, and 12 bases separated the two germline ends. The CDR3 has 14 amino acids. As DNA, the CDR3 is TGTGCCAGCTCACGGGAGGGCGGAGATCAGCCCCAGCATTTT. Amino acids: CASSREGGDQPQHF.

This clone was counted once. The genes are TRBV4-1 and TRBJ1-2, with D perhaps matching TRBD1 (5 bases). Germline assignment: CDR1 MGHRA and CDR2 YSYEKL. Trimming shortened V by 2 bases and J by 5 bases, and 9 bases separated the two germline ends. The CDR3 runs to 13 residues. CDR3 sequence: CASSQLRGYGYTF. CDR3 nucleotide sequence: TGCGCCAGCAGCCAATTAAGGGGTTATGGCTACACCTTC.

The chain links TRBV5-4 to TRBJ2-1; TRBD1 agrees at 10 bases. The V and J ends lost 2 bases and 6 bases, in that order; junction bases with no gene match: 2. The CDR3 is 14 amino acids. Germline V gene lookup returns CDR1 SGHNT and CDR2 YYREEE (reference sequence). Here the CDR3 reads CASSFGQGGNEQFF. The CDR3, as DNA: TGTGCCAGCAGCTTCGGACAGGGGGGCAATGAGCAGTTCTTC.

The chain employs TRBV2 and TRBJ2-7; D is possibly TRBD1 (5 bases). Germline CDR1 and CDR2: SNHLY and FYNNEI. This CDR3 has 15 amino acids. V gave up 10 bases and J gave up 6 bases, with 25 bases separating them. The CDR3 spells CATPAGRGREGEQYF. The CDR3 region has the DNA TGTGCCACCCCAGCAGGAAGGGGAAGGGAAGGCGAGCAGTACTTC. The full variable domain, with the rest looked up from reference TRBV2 and TRBJ2-7, is EPEVTQTPSHQVTQMGQEVILRCVPISNHLYFYWYRQILGQKVEFLVSFYNNEISEKSEIFDDQFSVERPDGSNFTLKIRSTKLEDSAMYFCATPAGRGREGEQYFGPGTRLTVT.

This clone came up a few times. The CDR3 region is CASSLGSLREETQYF. The CDR3, as DNA: TGTGCCAGCAGCTTAGGTTCCCTGAGAGAAGAGACCCAGTACTTC. V and J are TRBV7-6 and TRBJ2-5; no clear D gene. Looked up from germline, CDR1 is SGHVS and CDR2 is FNYEAQ. The CDR3 has 15 residues. Trimming left V 1 base short and J 3 bases short, with 12 bases between.

The chain has TRBV7-9 and TRBJ2-5; D remains ambiguous. The CDR3 is 14 residues long. Germline V gene sequence: CDR1 SEHNR, CDR2 FQNEAQ (reference sequence). With 0 bases removed from V and 1 base from J, the gap between germline ends came to 6 bases. CDR3 residues: CASSLATLQETQYF. The CDR3, as DNA: TGTGCCAGCAGCTTAGCTACTCTCCAAGAGACCCAGTACTTC.

The chain links TRBV11-3 to TRBJ1-2; TRBD1 matches at 8 bases. The CDR3 contains 13 residues. The germline gives CDR1 SGHNT, CDR2 YENEEA. J lost 6 bases, V lost 5 bases, and 5 bases had no gene match. The CDR3 nucleotides are TGTGCCAGCAGCCCGCAGGGGGCTCATGGCTACACCTTC. It yields the protein CASSPQGAHGYTF.

This clone was seen just once. The chain joins TRBV5-4 to TRBJ1-1, with D possibly matching TRBD1 (5 bases). V gave up 5 bases and J gave up 5 bases, with 16 bases separating them. The CDR3 is 14 residues long. Germline V gene sequence: CDR1 SGHNT, CDR2 YYREEE (reference sequence). CDR3 DNA: TGTGCCAGCAGTACTGATGTTGGGGGGACTGAAGCTTTCTTT. Translation gives CASSTDVGGTEAFF.

V gene TRBV4-2 combines with J gene TRBJ2-3; 7 bases fit TRBD1. The CDR3 contains 15 residues. The trim removed 1 base at V and 2 bases at J, leaving 3 bases unmatched. Germline CDR1 and CDR2: LGHNA and YNFKEQ. CDR3 protein: CASSQADRVTDTQYF. CDR3 DNA: TGTGCCAGCAGCCAAGCTGACAGGGTCACAGATACGCAGTATTTT.

The chain combines TRBV4-2 with TRBJ2-1; TRBD2 might be the D (6 bases). Trimming took off 4 bases at V and 2 bases at J, with 12 bases between the two ends. In germline, CDR1 is LGHNA, CDR2 YNFKEQ. This CDR3 spans 15 amino acids. CDR3 sequence (DNA): TGTGCCAGCAGCCCCCTTACGGGGGCCTACAATGAGCAGTTCTTC. Translation gives CASSPLTGAYNEQFF.

CDR3 in amino acids: CASSLKATGGSSLANVLTF. The CDR3 DNA follows: TGTGCCAGCAGCTTAAAGGCAACGGGAGGGTCTTCCTTGGCCAACGTCCTGACTTTC. The genes are TRBV7-9 and TRBJ2-6; 8 bases agree with TRBD2. The CDR3 covers 19 residues. V lost 2 bases, J lost 6 bases, and 15 bases stayed unmatched. Germline values: CDR1 SEHNR, CDR2 FQNEAQ (reference sequence).

The V call is TRBV18, the J call TRBJ2-7; D is perhaps TRBD1 (7 bases). This CDR3 contains 16 residues. Deletions cut 2 bases from V and 1 base from J, with 15 bases between. Germline CDR1 reads KGHSH; CDR2 reads LQKENI. For the CDR3, the DNA is TGTGCCAGCTCACCAGTCGGGAGACAGGGTTCCTACGAGCAGTACTTC. Translated: CASSPVGRQGSYEQYF.

The gene calls are TRBV5-1 and TRBJ2-7, with D tentatively TRBD2 (6 bases). Between the trimmed V and J ends, which lost 4 bases and 0 bases, there was a span of 14 bases. The length of the CDR3 is 15 residues. Per the germline V gene, CDR1 is SGHRS and CDR2 is YFSETQ. CDR3 in DNA: TGCGCCAGCAGCCCTGGGCGGGGCAGCTCCTACGAGCAGTACTTC. It encodes CASSPGRGSSYEQYF. The full variable domain, with the rest looked up from reference TRBV5-1 and TRBJ2-7, is KAGVTQTPRYLIKTRGQQVTLSCSPISGHRSVSWYQQTPGQGLQFLFEYFSETQRNKGNFPGRFSGRQFSNSRSEMNVSTLELGDSALYLCASSPGRGSSYEQYFGPGTRLTVT.